These T cell receptor beta chains were read from a single sample in a study of blood T cell repertoires in COVID-19. Profiling relied on immunoSEQ multiplex PCR, and the TCRdb table lists in-frame clones only, not all of them. Seen here are hundreds of thousands of clones, roughly 90% observed once, and the top ten hold 0.82%. The sequenced sample was peripheral blood. The receptors here all came from a man aged 55-75 years with COVID-19, enrolled during active disease. Both conserved end residues are trimmed from each CDR3.

>TRBV11-3
ASSPVGGNEQF
>TRBV11-2
ASSFRQGRAVKNIQY
>TRBV7-9
ASSARQGKSTDTQY
>TRBV5-1
ASSHRQVSNTGELF
>TRBV19
ASSILQGAGEKLF
>TRBV19
ASSMSRQSKYAYT
>TRBV3-1/TRBV3-2
ASSQTDSNSPLH
>TRBV18
ASSLGAADNNEQF
>TRBV3-1/TRBV3-2
ASSQDKLAGAGSTDTQY
>TRBV7-2
ASSSQGSSGSRELF
>TRBV28
ASILGLAGAEQY
>TRBV27
ASSVYSGIVTGELF
>TRBV6-2/TRBV6-3
ASSYLAEVVEQY
>TRBV19
ASSRGSSGNTIY
>TRBV5-1
ASSGGFRNLNTEAF
>TRBV4-1
ASSRSIPGGRGTEAF
>TRBV19
TSYRNEQF
>TRBV24-1
ATSDGAGGSYNEQF
>TRBV28
ASSHRQGAVTEAF
>TRBV6-5
ASLRAGIGTEAF
>TRBV19
ASRGHPSLNEKLF
>TRBV7-9
ASRPKGTGGTGELF
>TRBV3-1/TRBV3-2
ASSQDSPGQGLSPLH
>TRBV14
ASSQDWGQTYNEQF
>TRBV6-5
ASSLGESSYNEQF
>TRBV5-6
ASRDAGTSVPHEQY
>TRBV24-1
ATSVRRYRGTEQY
>TRBV14
ASSQVGDYGYT
>TRBV6-2/TRBV6-3
ASSQGLAGAREQY
>TRBV9
ASMLGPNTGELF
>TRBV5-4
ASSLGWLGRSEAF
>TRBV12-3/TRBV12-4
ASRRGNYEQY
>TRBV11-2
ASTDYERGSYEQY
>TRBV7-2
ASSPRGREVSSGELF
>TRBV28
ASTIPGWYGYT
>TRBV19
ASSITSGQRGSNQPQH
>TRBV19
ASSTLGGTASYEQY
>TRBV19
ASSISGRGVKVNEQF
>TRBV4-2
ASSQDGPGAWNTEAF
>TRBV24-1
ATSEQGGTGELF
>TRBV7-3
ASSLLGGSDTEAF
>TRBV11-2
ASSLGGRGLETQY
>TRBV9
ASGKGYGYEQY
>TRBV9
ASSESTGGAGGNTIY
>TRBV29-1
SVELTSSLRGTGELF
>TRBV5-1
ASSLRLGANEQY
>TRBV4-3
ASSQERQISGNTIY